This T cell receptor beta chain was identified in a study of T cell repertoires in cytomegalovirus infection. For the study at large: Researchers turned to recently identified HLA-C-restricted CMV epitopes as well as well-studied HLA-B-restricted ones. It was the public TCR beta signatures that indicated both CMV infection and matching HLA type. Overall study results and limits: HLA-C-restricted, CMV-specific TCR beta clonotypes were dominant ex vivo.

Per germline, CDR1 MNHEY and CDR2 SVGEGT. The CDR3 extends over 19 amino acids. V was cut by 4 bases and J by 7 bases, with 28 bases left in between. TCRdb processed the reads anew with MiXCR; each CDR3 protein has one entry. The repertoire has some 500,000 distinct CDR3 sequences, roughly 43% of them found once; the top ten carry roughly 50%. This clonotype appeared a few times. Antigen unknown. This specimen was cultured PBMCs, taken from culture after CMV antigen stimulation. The source is a human donor in good health (CMV status not recorded). Some clones in this sample may be carry-over from other donors' samples. The V and J genes are TRBV6-2 or TRBV6-3 and TRBJ1-4; no clear D. The DNA of the CDR3 is TGTGCCAGCAGTTCGCGGATGCTTACCGAAACAAGTAAGGGTGAAAAACTGTTTTTT. It codes for CASSSRMLTETSKGEKLFF.